Many counts were recorded for the clone carrying this TCR beta chain. Its antigen is currently unknown. Distinct nucleotide sequences in the sample also encode this CDR3. This sample is part of a study of metastatic and nonmetastatic thyroid tumors. Turning to the study itself: Samples came from malignant and benign thyroid patients, and repertoires were compared across blood and tumor or nodule tissue.

Study-level points and caveats: Reportedly, malignant thyroid tumors had significantly higher TCR beta diversity than benign nodules, in blood and tumor.

No patient had received any treatment before thyroid surgery. Germline V gives CDR1 MNHEY, CDR2 SMNVEV (reference sequence). The V segment lost 4 bases and the J segment 2 bases; nucleotides outside the gene matches: 9. The CDR3 runs to 16 residues. The authors' processing: Clinicopathological groups differed in CDR3, with these differences serving to build a distant-metastasis classifier for papillary thyroid cancer. TCRdb redid the clone calls on the PCR reads using MiXCR. These V and J calls rely on TCRdb rather than the paper's analysis. The sample records 37,000 or so clones, roughly a sixth being singletons.

The material sequenced was blood. The receptor was derived from a male donor with papillary thyroid cancer or a benign thyroid nodule (not recorded which). Some clones in this sample may be carry-over from other donors' samples. V and J are TRBV27 and TRBJ2-7, with 9 bases that match TRBD1. CDR3: CASSSFTGGSAYEQYF. In DNA form, the CDR3 reads TGTGCCAGCAGTTCCTTTACAGGGGGCTCCGCCTACGAGCAGTACTTC.